The T cell receptor (beta chain) described here comes from a study of T cells after yellow fever vaccination. The overall study: Fractions with few cells were prepared using SMART-Seq v4 Ultra Low Input.

Overall study results and limits: The presence of abundant clonotypes contaminating from the bulk population was possible in FACS-sorted repertoires. Clones that expanded after primary vaccination mostly reappeared after the booster (roughly 96% CD4, 80% to 90% CD8).

To note about this clonotype: Its target is unknown.

One entry per CDR3 protein, called by TCRdb with MiXCR from the 5' RACE reads. The sample consists of about 400,000 distinct CDR3 sequences, 6% to 8% of them appearing once. V lost 6 bases and J lost 3, with 8 bases in between. The germline V gene has CDR1 DFQATT and CDR2 SNEGSKA (reference sequence). The CDR3 covers 11 residues. This receptor was taken from a man aged 25-45 years who received the YFV17D yellow fever vaccine. V and J are TRBV20-1 and TRBJ2-5, with D unclear. The sample consisted of PBMCs, taken 5 days after the yellow fever booster vaccination. The CDR3 DNA reads as TGCAGTGCCAGCAAGGAAGAGACCCAGTACTTC. Translation: CSASKEETQYF.